Following are 2 T cell receptor beta chains from one sample sequenced in a study of T cell changes during pregnancy in multiple sclerosis. Method: immunoSEQ multiplex PCR; TCRdb's copy keeps in-frame clones and lacks some. This table has 65,000 to 85,000 clones, about 89% appearing once. The material was peripheral blood, obtained in the first trimester of pregnancy. These receptor sequences come from a female donor in good health, enrolled as a control in a pregnancy study.

V usage is TRBV4-3 and J usage is TRBJ1-2; TRBD1 matches 10 bases. Germline CDR1 reads LGHNA; CDR2 reads YSLEER. CDR3 length: 15 residues. V lost 0 bases to trimming and J lost 7 bases; unmatched junction nucleotides: 5. The DNA for the CDR3 is TGCGCCAGCAGCCAAGATACAAGGACAGGGGGTGGCTACACCTTC. It yields the protein CASSQDTRTGGGYTF.

The gene calls are TRBV30 and TRBJ1-2; TRBD1 is a possible D gene (5 bases). CDR1 GTSNPN and CDR2 SVGIG come from the germline V gene (reference sequence). The V gene lost 3 bases and the J gene lost 3 bases, with 20 bases spanning the gap. The CDR3 contains 16 residues. The CDR3 protein is CAWSDGGGKGYYGYTF. CDR3 DNA: TGTGCCTGGAGCGACGGTGGGGGGAAAGGATACTATGGCTACACCTTC.